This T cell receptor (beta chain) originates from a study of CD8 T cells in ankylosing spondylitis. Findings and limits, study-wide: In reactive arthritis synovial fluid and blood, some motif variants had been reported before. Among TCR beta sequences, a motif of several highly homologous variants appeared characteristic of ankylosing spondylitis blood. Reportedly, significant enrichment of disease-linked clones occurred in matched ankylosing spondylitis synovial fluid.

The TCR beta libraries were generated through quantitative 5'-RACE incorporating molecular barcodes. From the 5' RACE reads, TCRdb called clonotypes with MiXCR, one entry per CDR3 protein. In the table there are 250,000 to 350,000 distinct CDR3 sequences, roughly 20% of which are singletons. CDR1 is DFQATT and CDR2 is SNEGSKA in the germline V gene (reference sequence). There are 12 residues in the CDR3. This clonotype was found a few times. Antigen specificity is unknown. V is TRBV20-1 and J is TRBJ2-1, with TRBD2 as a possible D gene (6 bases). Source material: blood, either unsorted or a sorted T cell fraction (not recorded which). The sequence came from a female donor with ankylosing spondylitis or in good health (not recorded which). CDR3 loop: CRGLGGYNEQFF. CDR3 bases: TGCAGGGGATTGGGGGGTTACAATGAGCAGTTCTTC.